Following are 4 T cell receptor beta chains from one sample sequenced in a study of spatial heterogeneity in lung cancer. Time point here: blood at routine non-recurrence follow-up after resection. TCRs were sequenced from unsorted whole RNA of tumor, nontumor lung or PBMC. MiXCR, run by TCRdb on the 5' RACE reads, gives a single entry per CDR3 protein. This repertoire shows some 120,000 distinct CDR3 sequences, 12% found once; its top ten account for about 15%. Sequenced material: PBMCs, taken at follow-up. The origin of the receptors is a male donor with early-stage non-small cell lung cancer.

This clonotype was seen repeatedly, ten times or more. The chain combines TRBV10-3 with TRBJ2-7, with 8 bases aligning to TRBD1. Germline V gives CDR1 ENHRY, CDR2 SYGVKD. The length of the CDR3 is 13 residues. J gave up 5 bases and V 7 bases, and 7 bases lay outside the gene matches. CDR3 DNA: TGTGCCATCAAAGACAGGGGTATCAACGAGCAGTACTTC. It encodes CAIKDRGINEQYF.

The V gene is TRBV7-8, the J gene TRBJ2-1; TRBD1 might be the D (5 bases). This CDR3 is built from 15 residues. CDR1 is SGHVS and CDR2 is FQNEAQ in the germline V gene. V dropped 0 bases and J dropped 2 bases, with 8 bases sitting between them. The CDR3 is CASSLAPGTYNEQFF. DNA for the CDR3: TGTGCCAGCAGCTTAGCGCCAGGGACCTACAATGAGCAGTTCTTC.

This clonotype was detected ten times or more. This chain links TRBV10-2 with TRBJ2-2; D might be TRBD1 (6 bases). Trimming pared 6 bases from V and 0 bases from J, leaving 8 bases between. The CDR3 totals 14 residues. CDR1 is WSHSY, CDR2 SAAADI, per germline. The CDR3 nucleotides read TGCGCCAGCAGGGGGGCGCCGAACACCGGGGAGCTGTTTTTT. Amino acid sequence: CASRGAPNTGELFF.

The gene calls are TRBV11-1 and TRBJ2-5, with 9 nucleotides matching TRBD1. This CDR3 has 15 amino acids. Trimming at V came to 4 bases and at J to 2 bases, leaving 5 bases not matched to a gene. Germline V gene lookup returns CDR1 SGHAT and CDR2 FQDESV (reference sequence). The CDR3 nucleotides read TGTGCCAGCAGCTCACAGGGGGCTGGTCAAGAGACCCAGTACTTC. This encodes CASSSQGAGQETQYF.